This T cell receptor (beta chain) emerged from a study of blood T cell repertoires in COVID-19. Study details: Donors in the United States, Italy and Spain gave samples during acute or convalescent COVID-19. Nucleic acid was either cDNA or gDNA, and it came from T cells, B-cell-depleted T cells, or PBMCs.

CDR3 length: 13 residues. Germline CDR1 is MNHEY and CDR2 is SVGAGI. Trimming took off 6 bases at V and 8 bases at J, with 11 bases between the two ends. The protocol was immunoSEQ multiplex PCR, while the TCRdb copy is restricted to in-frame clones and leaves out a portion. The sample comprises about 58,000 clones, about four fifths of which are singletons, and around 5.1% rests with the top ten. Material for sequencing was peripheral blood. The rearrangement links TRBV6-5 to TRBJ1-6; no definite D call. The sequence was collected from a human donor in a cohort sampled during active COVID-19. The CDR3 DNA follows: TGTGCCAGCAGAAGCGGGTACGATTCACCCCTCCACTTT. It specifies CASRSGYDSPLHF.